This TCR beta chain was identified during a study of T cell repertoires in ileal Crohn's disease. Study-wide background: Every patient was operated on for stricturing (approximately 60%) or penetrating (approximately 40%) complications. Study-level points and caveats: Endoscopic recurrence occurred in every patient whose clonality exceeded 26.8%. High-frequency clones were more common in sorted CD8 than CD4 cells. Clonal expansions were more frequent in active smokers than non-smokers at surgery.

Germline V lookup: CDR1 SGHAT, CDR2 FQNNGV. This CDR3 comprises 14 residues. Trimming pared 5 bases from V and 9 bases from J, leaving 17 bases between. Turning to this clone: The antigen remains unidentified.

Described time point: neoterminal ileum biopsy at postoperative endoscopy, about 6 months after surgery. The repertoire was sequenced with immunoSEQ multiplex PCR; TCRdb's copy has only in-frame clones and lacks some. The sample gives about 13,000 clones, around two thirds of which show up once; over 8.5% is in the top ten. What was sequenced was ileal tissue. The receptor was derived from an adult with Crohn's disease. The chain is built from TRBV11-2 and TRBJ2-1; perhaps D is TRBD1 or TRBD2 (5 bases each). DNA of the CDR3: TGTGCCAGCAGCCCCCCCGATGGGGGTCGTGAGCAGTTCTTC. Residues: CASSPPDGGREQFF.